The 21 T cell receptor beta chains given below trace back to one sample, sequenced in a study of T cell responses to AZD1222 COVID-19 vaccine. Some clones are missing from TCRdb's copy, which holds only in-frame ones; the method was immunoSEQ multiplex PCR. The sample carries about 120,000 clones, roughly 90% recorded once. Specimen: peripheral blood, collected on day 0 of AZD1222 vaccination. The receptors shown here come from an adult in good health.

The chain has TRBV7-4 and TRBJ1-2, with a tentative D call TRBD1 (5 bases). The germline V gene encodes CDR1 SGHVT and CDR2 SQSDAQ. CDR3 size: 15 residues. V lost 9 bases, J lost 5 bases, and 22 bases lay in between. CDR3 region: CARTPGAGNGYGYTF. In DNA, the CDR3 is TGTGCCAGAACCCCCGGGGCAGGGAATGGGTATGGCTACACCTTC. Looking up the rest from reference TRBV7-4 and TRBJ1-2 gives the full variable domain: GAGVSQSPRYKVAKRGRDVALRCDSISGHVTLYWYRQTLGQGSEVLTYSQSDAQRDKSGRPSGRFSAERPERSVSTLKIQRTEQGDSAVYLCARTPGAGNGYGYTFGSGTRLTVV.

The rearrangement links TRBV2 to TRBJ2-5; D may be TRBD1 or TRBD2 (5 bases each). V gave up 5 bases and J gave up 5 bases, with 12 bases separating them. Germline CDR1 and CDR2: SNHLY and FYNNEI. The CDR3 spans 13 residues. The CDR3 sequence is CASSRGDGETQYF. The CDR3 region has the DNA TGTGCCAGCAGTCGAGGGGACGGGGAGACCCAGTACTTC.

This clone was counted once. The CDR3 nucleotides are TGTGCCAGCAGTACCCCCGGGACTAGCGGGAAACATACGCAGTATTTT. Its translation: CASSTPGTSGKHTQYF. The chain uses TRBV28 and TRBJ2-3; 13 nucleotides line up with TRBD2. Looked up from germline, CDR1 is MDHEN and CDR2 is SYDVKM. The J segment lost 7 bases and the V segment lost 5 bases, leaving 9 bases of the junction unmatched. CDR3 size: 16 residues.

The V call is TRBV3-1 (or the pseudogene TRBV3-2), the J call TRBJ1-5; TRBD1 might be the D (5 bases). CDR3 length equals 15 residues. V lost 0 bases, J lost 6 bases, and 12 bases lay in between. Germline V gene lookup returns CDR1 LGHDT and CDR2 YNNKEL (reference sequence). The chain's CDR3 is CASSQDLQGIQPQHF. As DNA, the CDR3 is TGTGCCAGCAGCCAAGATCTCCAGGGAATTCAGCCCCAGCATTTT.

The V gene is TRBV30, the J gene TRBJ2-7; the D is unclear. V lost 2 bases to trimming and J lost 1 base, with 6 bases between them. Germline assignment: CDR1 GTSNPN and CDR2 SVGIG (reference sequence). The CDR3 extends over 12 amino acids. The CDR3 is CAWSIGSYEQYF. The CDR3 DNA reads as TGTGCCTGGAGTATAGGATCCTACGAGCAGTACTTC.

The gene calls are TRBV11-2 and TRBJ2-7; TRBD1 matches 10 bases. V trimming: 6 bases; J trimming: 4 bases; junction bases outside the gene matches: 9. CDR1 SGHAT and CDR2 FQNNGV come from the germline V gene. The CDR3 has 15 residues. The CDR3 region is CASRHPGQGTYEQYF. The DNA of the CDR3 is TGTGCCAGCAGACATCCGGGACAGGGGACTTACGAGCAGTACTTC.

This sequence joins TRBV10-3 and TRBJ1-2, with D maybe TRBD1 (6 bases). Looked up from germline, CDR1 is ENHRY and CDR2 is SYGVKD. V gave up 6 bases and J gave up 3 bases, with 14 bases separating them. The CDR3 is 14 residues long. Here the CDR3 reads CAIRENRAHYGYTF. CDR3 sequence (DNA): TGTGCCATCAGGGAAAACAGGGCTCACTATGGCTACACCTTC.

This clone was observed at least ten times. The J gene is TRBJ1-2, the V gene TRBV6-4, with D unresolved. Trimming took off 5 bases at V and 5 bases at J, with 12 bases between the two ends. Germline V CDR1 and CDR2: MRHNA, SNTAGT. This CDR3 spans 13 amino acids. The CDR3 DNA is TGTGCCAGCAGTTTTGACGGCTCATATGGCTACACCTTC. Amino acids: CASSFDGSYGYTF.

V and J are TRBV4-2 and TRBJ1-1; TRBD1 matches at 7 bases. The CDR3 loop spans 16 amino acids. V lost 1 base and J lost 1; bases outside the gene matches: 6. The germline V gene has CDR1 LGHNA and CDR2 YNFKEQ. CDR3 amino acids: CASSQGRTGWNTEAFF. The CDR3 DNA is TGTGCCAGCAGCCAAGGTCGGACAGGATGGAACACTGAAGCTTTCTTT.

This chain links TRBV4-2 with TRBJ2-3; D might be TRBD1 (7 bases). Germline loops: CDR1 LGHNA, CDR2 YNFKEQ. The V and J ends lost 2 bases and 2 bases respectively, with 14 bases between them. This CDR3 contains 16 residues. For the CDR3, the DNA is TGTGCCAGCAGCCAACTCCCAGGGGGGCCCACAGATACGCAGTATTTT. Protein: CASSQLPGGPTDTQYF.

The J gene is TRBJ1-2, the V gene TRBV11-2, with no clear D. The CDR3 is 15 residues long. Germline V lookup: CDR1 SGHAT, CDR2 FQNNGV. Trimming removed 1 base at V and 1 base at J, with 10 bases between. CDR3 nucleotides: TGTGCCAGCAGCTTAGGCCAGGTTCTTAACTATGGCTACACCTTC. Amino acids: CASSLGQVLNYGYTF.

This clone turned up a few times. In DNA form, the CDR3 reads TGTGCTAGTGGTTTGGTATGGGACAGGGGACGAGTAGGCACCGGGGAGCTGTTTTTT. Translating gives CASGLVWDRGRVGTGELFF. V and J are TRBV12-5 and TRBJ2-2; 10 nucleotides match TRBD1. CDR1 is LGHNT and CDR2 is FRNRAP in the germline V gene. The CDR3 is 19 residues long. V lost 0 bases to trimming and J lost 4 bases; unmatched junction nucleotides: 11.

The genes are TRBV30 and TRBJ1-4; D may be TRBD1 (6 bases). The V and J ends lost 6 bases and 10 bases respectively, with 21 bases between them. The CDR3 totals 14 residues. Germline CDR1 GTSNPN, CDR2 SVGIG (reference sequence). Here the CDR3 reads CACKKQGQVGKLFF. The CDR3, as DNA: TGTGCCTGCAAAAAGCAGGGGCAAGTGGGAAAACTGTTTTTT.

V gene TRBV14 combines with J gene TRBJ1-2; D unresolved. Germline CDR1 is SGHDN and CDR2 is FVKESK. Trimming shortened V by 5 bases and J by 6 bases, and 10 bases separated the two germline ends. The CDR3 spans 12 residues. The CDR3 is CASSAQWNGYTF. The CDR3 nucleotides read TGTGCCAGCAGCGCCCAGTGGAATGGCTACACCTTC.

This chain uses TRBV21-1 with TRBJ2-7; the D call of TRBD2 is as the table states it, not checked on the DNA. TRBV21-1 is labeled a pseudogene. This CDR3 is 16 amino acids long. The CDR3 protein is CASSTRELAGVYEQYF. The CDR3 DNA reads TGTGCCAGCAGCACCCGCGAATTAGCGGGGGTATACGAGCAGTACTTC.

The V call is TRBV3-1 (or the pseudogene TRBV3-2), the J call TRBJ2-7; D gene uncertain. V lost 2 bases and J 6 bases, leaving 8 bases between the germline ends. From germline, CDR1 is LGHDT and CDR2 YNNKEL (reference sequence). The CDR3 runs to 12 residues. The CDR3 is CASSQSASEQYF. The CDR3 coding sequence is TGTGCCAGCAGCCAATCCGCCAGCGAGCAGTACTTC.

CDR3 bases: TGTGCCAGCAGTTTCCTATGGAATCAGCCCCAGCATTTT. Translated, it gives CASSFLWNQPQHF. J is TRBJ1-5 and V is TRBV28; no clear D gene. The germline gives CDR1 MDHEN, CDR2 SYDVKM. The CDR3 is 13 amino acids. V shed 3 bases and J shed 4 bases, with 7 bases lying between them.

The chain recombines TRBV6-5 with TRBJ1-4; 9 nucleotides agree with TRBD1. The CDR3 contains 15 residues. Germline CDR1 reads MNHEY; CDR2 reads SVGAGI. Trimming cost V 2 bases and J 10 bases; bases outside gene matches: 8. CDR3 bases: TGTGCCAGCAGTTACAACGGGACAGGGATAGGAAAACTGTTTTTT. Amino acid sequence: CASSYNGTGIGKLFF.

This rearrangement joins TRBV4-2 to TRBJ2-7; D is tentatively TRBD1 or TRBD2 (6 bases each). The CDR3 has 15 amino acids. Germline V gene sequence: CDR1 LGHNA, CDR2 YNFKEQ. Deletions cut 0 bases from V and 3 bases from J, with 12 bases between. The CDR3 region is CASSQEDGGGYEQYF. CDR3 nucleotides: TGTGCCAGCAGCCAAGAAGATGGAGGGGGCTACGAGCAGTACTTC.

Only a few counts were recorded for this clone. The chain employs TRBV7-8 and TRBJ1-4, with D possibly being TRBD1 (6 bases). CDR3 size: 14 residues. V was shortened by 5 bases and J by 7 bases, with 14 bases between the two germline ends. Germline CDR1 reads SGHVS; CDR2 reads FQNEAQ. CDR3 in DNA: TGTGCCAGCAGCCTACAGGGTGTTCGTGAAAAACTGTTTTTT. It encodes CASSLQGVREKLFF. The whole variable domain, filled in from reference TRBV7-8 and TRBJ1-4, reads GAGVSQSPRYKVAKRGQDVALRCDPISGHVSLFWYQQALGQGPEFLTYFQNEAQLDKSGLPSDRFFAERPEGSVSTLKIQRTQQEDSAVYLCASSLQGVREKLFFGSGTQLSVL.

V and J are TRBV29-1 and TRBJ2-3; TRBD1 agrees at 9 bases. Trimming cost V 3 bases and J 0 bases; bases outside gene matches: 7. Germline V gene data show CDR1 as SQVTM and CDR2 as ANQGSEA. This CDR3 region has 16 residues. The CDR3 sequence: CSVEGTGWYSTDTQYF. The CDR3 DNA reads TGCAGCGTTGAGGGGACAGGGTGGTATAGCACAGATACGCAGTATTTT.